This T cell receptor beta chain was captured in a study of T cells expressing NK-cell markers. Study overall: Source material for TCR beta repertoires consisted of sorted CD3+CD56+NKG2C+, CD3+CD56+NKG2C- and CD3+CD56-NKG2C+ T cells. The authors sequenced eight donors, of whom seven were HCMV-seropositive and one was seronegative.

TCRdb re-analyzed the 5' RACE reads; it lists each CDR3 protein once, without DNA. The sample holds 500,000 or so distinct CDR3 sequences. Comment on this clonotype: Its specificity is unknown.

CDR1 and CDR2 from the germline V gene are SQVTM and ANQGSEA. CDR3 length: 12 amino acids. Whole-study findings and limits: More than five donors showed dominant NKG2C+ clonotypes comprising roughly 1.0-7.0% of their CD8+ T cells. The CD3+CD56-NKG2C+ fraction of a handful of donors was likewise dominated by these clonotypes.

What was sequenced was blood T cells: a sorted CD56 or NKG2C T cell subset, CD4+ or CD8+ T cells, or bulk PBMC T cells (not recorded which). V and J are TRBV29-1 and TRBJ1-2. This clonotype was sampled from a man between 18 and 29 years old in good health. Here the CDR3 reads CSVDTAAYGYTF.